These T cell receptor beta chains were read from a single sample in a study of T cell responses to AZD1222 COVID-19 vaccine. The data were produced by immunoSEQ multiplex PCR, yet TCRdb's version contains in-frame clones alone and is incomplete. Among 75,000 to 85,000 clones listed, 87% were seen once. The sequencing here drew on peripheral blood, taken on day 0 of AZD1222 vaccination. The receptors stem from an adult in good health. CDR3s include the opening cysteine and the closing phenylalanine or tryptophan. The D gene is left open where the match is weak. Size tells how often a clone was seen (once, few, many) or the class of an expanded clone, and some rows leave it out.

cdr3_nt,cdr3_aa,j_call,cdr3_length,d_call,v_call,clone_size
TGTGCCAGTAGCCAACAGGTTTCCTATAATTCACCCCTCCACTTT,CASSQQVSYNSPLHF,TRBJ1-6,15,-,TRBV19,-
TGTGCCAGCAGCGCAGTCCCAGGGGGGACTGAAGCTTTCTTT,CASSAVPGGTEAFF,TRBJ1-1,14,TRBD1,TRBV7-3,-
TGTGCCACTAAGCAAAGGGGTTACGGCTATGGCTACACCTTC,CATKQRGYGYGYTF,TRBJ1-2,14,-,TRBV2,-
TGCGCCAGCAGCTTTCGGACAGGCCGTTCTTACAATGAGCAGTTCTTC,CASSFRTGRSYNEQFF,TRBJ2-1,16,TRBD1,TRBV5-1,-
TGTGCCAGCACCCCAGGACTCGACTATGGCTACACCTTC,CASTPGLDYGYTF,TRBJ1-2,13,-,TRBV11-3,once
TGTGCCAGCAGTGACCTAAAGAGGGAGCAGTACTTC,CASSDLKREQYF,TRBJ2-7,12,-,TRBV6-1,-
TGTGCCTCCCTAGAGGGCCGGCAGTTTGGCACCGGGGAGCTGTTTTTT,CASLEGRQFGTGELFF,TRBJ2-2,16,-,TRBV2,-
TGTGCCAGTGGCTTCGGAAACACCATATATTTT,CASGFGNTIYF,TRBJ1-3,11,-,TRBV28,-
TGTGCCAGCAGCGGGGCGGCCAAAAACATTCAGTACTTC,CASSGAAKNIQYF,TRBJ2-4,13,-,TRBV6-2/TRBV6-3,-
TGTGCCAGCTATCCGGGACACTACGGCTATGGCTACACCTTC,CASYPGHYGYGYTF,TRBJ1-2,14,-,TRBV19,-
TGTGCCAGCAGCTTACGGGCGGGGGGGAGGTGGGACACCGGGGAGCTGTTTTTT,CASSLRAGGRWDTGELFF,TRBJ2-2,18,TRBD2,TRBV7-3,-
TGTGCCAGCAGGACCGGGTATAGCAATCAGCCCCAGCATTTT,CASRTGYSNQPQHF,TRBJ1-5,14,-,TRBV2,once
TGTGCCAGCAGTGCACAAATAGGGGTGACTGGGGCCAACGTCCTGACTTTC,CASSAQIGVTGANVLTF,TRBJ2-6,17,-,TRBV6-1,-
TGTGCCAGCAGCTTTAGAGGACTAGGCGGGACCGGGGAGCTGTTTTTT,CASSFRGLGGTGELFF,TRBJ2-2,16,TRBD2,TRBV11-2,-
TGTGCCAGCAGCCGGGACAGGGGGAACTACGAGCAGTACTTC,CASSRDRGNYEQYF,TRBJ2-7,14,TRBD1,TRBV9,once
TGCAGCGTTTCCGGGAAATGGGGAACCTACGAGCAGTACTTC,CSVSGKWGTYEQYF,TRBJ2-7,14,-,TRBV29-1,-
TGTGCCAGCACCAGGGAAGACGGGACAGAGCAGTTCTTC,CASTREDGTEQFF,TRBJ2-1,13,-,TRBV6-6,-
TGCAGTGCTAGTTGGTGGAGCTCCTACAATGAGCAGTTCTTC,CSASWWSSYNEQFF,TRBJ2-1,14,-,TRBV20-1,-
TGTGCCAGCAGTCAGAAGACTGAAGCTTTCTTT,CASSQKTEAFF,TRBJ1-1,11,-,TRBV12-3/TRBV12-4,-
TGTGCCAGCAGCTTAGCTTATGGGGAGGCCGGGGAGCTGTTTTTT,CASSLAYGEAGELFF,TRBJ2-2,15,-,TRBV7-2,-
TGTGCCAGCTCACCAGACACGGGTCAGCCCCAGCATTTT,CASSPDTGQPQHF,TRBJ1-5,13,-,TRBV18,-
TGTGCCAGCAGCTTAGAAGGGTACAGGGATCAGCCCCAGCATTTT,CASSLEGYRDQPQHF,TRBJ1-5,15,-,TRBV7-2,-
TGTGCCAGTAGTTATGAGGGGTACGAGCAGTACTTC,CASSYEGYEQYF,TRBJ2-7,12,-,TRBV19,-
TGTGCCAGCTCACCGACAGGGATGAGCAATCAGCCCCAGCATTTT,CASSPTGMSNQPQHF,TRBJ1-5,15,TRBD1,TRBV18,-
TGCGCCAGCAGCCAAGATGGAGGCAATGAGCAGTTCTTC,CASSQDGGNEQFF,TRBJ2-1,13,-,TRBV4-1,-
TGTGCCAGCAGCCAGGTCCTTGTCGGTACCATATATTTT,CASSQVLVGTIYF,TRBJ1-3,13,-,TRBV14,-
TGTGCCAGCAGCCAAACAGGGGAGTCGAACACTGAAGCTTTCTTT,CASSQTGESNTEAFF,TRBJ1-1,15,TRBD1,TRBV3-1/TRBV3-2,-
TGTGCCAGCAGCTTACTCGAGGACGCCGACACCGGGGAGCTGTTTTTT,CASSLLEDADTGELFF,TRBJ2-2,16,-,TRBV7-9,-
TGCAGCGTCATGGAGCTAGCTGGAATTGGGGGCAATGAGCAGTTCTTC,CSVMELAGIGGNEQFF,TRBJ2-1,16,-,TRBV29-1,-
TGCGCCAGCTTCGATTCGGGGGGGACGACGCAGTATTTT,CASFDSGGTTQYF,TRBJ2-3,13,TRBD2,TRBV5-1,-
TGTGCCAGCAGCTTAGTGGGACTAGCGGGAGACGAGCAGTACTTC,CASSLVGLAGDEQYF,TRBJ2-7,15,TRBD2,TRBV7-9,-
TGTGCCAGTAGCCGGTGGACGGAGGACAATGAGCAGTTCTTC,CASSRWTEDNEQFF,TRBJ2-1,14,-,TRBV19,-
TGTGCCAGCAGTTCTGGTCCCTACGAGCAGTACTTC,CASSSGPYEQYF,TRBJ2-7,12,-,TRBV28,once
TGCGCCAGCAGCTTGGCTCTGCGGGAGGGCCCTTGGTTCTTC,CASSLALREGPWFF,TRBJ2-1,14,TRBD2,TRBV5-1,-
TGTGCCAGCAGTTTAGACCCCTTTGGCAATCAGCCCCAGCATTTT,CASSLDPFGNQPQHF,TRBJ1-5,15,-,TRBV28,-
TGTGCCAGCTCAGAGACTAACTATGGCTACACCTTC,CASSETNYGYTF,TRBJ1-2,12,-,TRBV18,-
TGTGCCAGCTCACCACCGGGGGGAGTCGATGGCTACACCTTC,CASSPPGGVDGYTF,TRBJ1-2,14,-,TRBV18,-
TGTGCCAGCAGCAAAGGACAGGGAGCTCTCAATCAGCCCCAGCATTTT,CASSKGQGALNQPQHF,TRBJ1-5,16,-,TRBV21-1,-
TGTGCCAGCTCACCGGGACAGGGCGGTCAGCCCCAGCATTTT,CASSPGQGGQPQHF,TRBJ1-5,14,TRBD1,TRBV18,once
TGTGCCAGCAGCTTTCGGGAGGGCCTCTCGGAGACCCAGTACTTC,CASSFREGLSETQYF,TRBJ2-5,15,TRBD2,TRBV5-4,once
TGCGCCAGCAGCCCTACGAAGCGTTCGACAGGGATTGGTGGGACTGAAGCTTTCTTT,CASSPTKRSTGIGGTEAFF,TRBJ1-1,19,TRBD1,TRBV5-1,few
TGTGCCAGCAGCCCTCAGGCAGGGAACACTGAAGCTTTCTTT,CASSPQAGNTEAFF,TRBJ1-1,14,-,TRBV14,-
TGTGCCAGCAGCTTGGGAGGAGTGTTAGAGACCCAGTACTTC,CASSLGGVLETQYF,TRBJ2-5,14,-,TRBV5-5,-
TGTGCCAGCAGCCAAGTTGGTGGTATCACAGATACGCAGTATTTT,CASSQVGGITDTQYF,TRBJ2-3,15,-,TRBV14,-
TGTGCCAGCAGCCAAGATGGGTTCAGGAACACTGAAGCTTTCTTT,CASSQDGFRNTEAFF,TRBJ1-1,15,-,TRBV14,few
TGTGCCAGCAGCCCGGGAGTAGGGTACGAGCAGTACTTC,CASSPGVGYEQYF,TRBJ2-7,13,-,TRBV14,-
TGCGCCAGCAGTGAATCGGCGCGCAGAAAGACCTATGGCTACACCTTC,CASSESARRKTYGYTF,TRBJ1-2,16,-,TRBV23-1,-
TGTGCCAGCAGCTCCCGGGACAGGTTCAATCAGCCCCAGCATTTT,CASSSRDRFNQPQHF,TRBJ1-5,15,TRBD1,TRBV2,few
TGTGCCAGCACCTTCGGGGCAGCATACCAAGAGACCCAGTACTTC,CASTFGAAYQETQYF,TRBJ2-5,15,-,TRBV28,-
TGTGCCAGCAGTTTTCGCAATCAGCCCCAGCATTTT,CASSFRNQPQHF,TRBJ1-5,12,-,TRBV27,-
TGTGCCAGCAGCTTTTCCCCCTCCAGGGTTGCGGAGACCCAGTACTTC,CASSFSPSRVAETQYF,TRBJ2-5,16,-,TRBV5-5,-
TGTGCCAGCAGTTTAATAGCGGGATCGTACGAGCAGTACTTC,CASSLIAGSYEQYF,TRBJ2-7,14,TRBD2,TRBV28,-
TGTGCCAGCAGTTACAGGGGCTCTGAAGCTTTCTTT,CASSYRGSEAFF,TRBJ1-1,12,-,TRBV6-5,-
TGTGCCAGCTCCAGGTCCTCCCTCTACGAGCAGTACTTC,CASSRSSLYEQYF,TRBJ2-7,13,-,TRBV19,few